The T cell receptor (beta chain) described here comes from a study of beta chain features in type 1 diabetes. Since all of the isolated RNA was reverse transcribed, expressed TCRB transcripts were what got sequenced. Here immunoSEQ multiplex PCR was the method, and the copy in TCRdb shows in-frame clones only, minus some. The sample contains 500,000 to 650,000 clones, 12% of which appear only once. Germline CDR1 and CDR2: SGHRS and YFSETQ. This CDR3 contains 13 residues. V gave up 0 bases and J gave up 5 bases, with 8 bases separating them. This clone appeared a few times. Antigen: not known. Overall study findings and caveats: A moderate, significant TCRB CDR3 shortening appeared in type 1 diabetes across four CD4+ subsets. Overrepresentation of cells with high TCR expression could result from cDNA sequencing.

Sequencing used naive CD4+ T cells from blood. The source is a man aged 25 to 45 with type 1 diabetes. The V gene is TRBV5-1, the J gene TRBJ1-1; no clear D gene. CDR3 in amino acids: CASSLGVGTEAFF. DNA for the CDR3: TGCGCCAGCAGCTTGGGGGTAGGGACTGAAGCTTTCTTT.